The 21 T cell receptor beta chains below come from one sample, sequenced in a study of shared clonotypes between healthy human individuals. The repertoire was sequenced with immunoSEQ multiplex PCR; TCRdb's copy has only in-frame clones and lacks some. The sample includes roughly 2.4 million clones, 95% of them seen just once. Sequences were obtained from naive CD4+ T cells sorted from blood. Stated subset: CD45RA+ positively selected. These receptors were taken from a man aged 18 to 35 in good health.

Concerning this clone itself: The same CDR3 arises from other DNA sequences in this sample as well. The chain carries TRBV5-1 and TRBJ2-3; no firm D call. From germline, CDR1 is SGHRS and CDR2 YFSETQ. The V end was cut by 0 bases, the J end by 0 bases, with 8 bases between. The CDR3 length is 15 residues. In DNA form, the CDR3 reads TGCGCCAGCAGCTTGGGACAAACTAGCACAGATACGCAGTATTTT. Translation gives CASSLGQTSTDTQYF.

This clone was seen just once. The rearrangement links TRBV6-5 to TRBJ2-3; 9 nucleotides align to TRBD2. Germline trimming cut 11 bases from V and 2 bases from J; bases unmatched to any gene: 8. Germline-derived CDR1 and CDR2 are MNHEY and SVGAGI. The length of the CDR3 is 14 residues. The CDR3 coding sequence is TGTGCCGGCTCTAGCGGGAAATTCACAGATACGCAGTATTTT. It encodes CAGSSGKFTDTQYF.

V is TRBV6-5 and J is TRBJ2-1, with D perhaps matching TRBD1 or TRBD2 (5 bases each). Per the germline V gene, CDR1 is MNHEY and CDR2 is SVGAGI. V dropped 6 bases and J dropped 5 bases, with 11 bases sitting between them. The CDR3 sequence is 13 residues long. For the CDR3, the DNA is TGTGCCAGCAGGAGGGGAAAACACAATGAGCAGTTCTTC. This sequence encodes CASRRGKHNEQFF.

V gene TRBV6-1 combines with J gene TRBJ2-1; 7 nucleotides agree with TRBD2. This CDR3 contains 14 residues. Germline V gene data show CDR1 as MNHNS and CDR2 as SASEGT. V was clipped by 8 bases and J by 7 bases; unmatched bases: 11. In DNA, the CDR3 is TGTGCCAGCTTGGTATTATTGGGAGGGAATGAGCAGTTCTTC. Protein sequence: CASLVLLGGNEQFF.

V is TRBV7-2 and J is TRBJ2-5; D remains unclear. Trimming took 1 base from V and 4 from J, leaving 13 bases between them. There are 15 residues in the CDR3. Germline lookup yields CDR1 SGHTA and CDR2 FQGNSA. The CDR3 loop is CASSLVVVQRETQYF. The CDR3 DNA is TGTGCCAGCAGCTTAGTGGTGGTTCAGAGAGAGACCCAGTACTTC.

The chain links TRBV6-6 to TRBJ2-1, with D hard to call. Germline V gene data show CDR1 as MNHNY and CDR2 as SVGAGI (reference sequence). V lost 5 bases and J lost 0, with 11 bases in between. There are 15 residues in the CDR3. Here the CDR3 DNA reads TGTGCCAGCAGTCCGAACAGAGCCTCCTACAATGAGCAGTTCTTC. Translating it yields CASSPNRASYNEQFF.

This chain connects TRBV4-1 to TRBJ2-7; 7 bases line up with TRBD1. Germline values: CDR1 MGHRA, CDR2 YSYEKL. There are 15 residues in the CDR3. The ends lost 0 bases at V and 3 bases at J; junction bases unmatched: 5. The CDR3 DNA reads TGCGCCAGCAGCCAAGAAGAGACAGGGATCTACGAGCAGTACTTC. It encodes CASSQEETGIYEQYF.

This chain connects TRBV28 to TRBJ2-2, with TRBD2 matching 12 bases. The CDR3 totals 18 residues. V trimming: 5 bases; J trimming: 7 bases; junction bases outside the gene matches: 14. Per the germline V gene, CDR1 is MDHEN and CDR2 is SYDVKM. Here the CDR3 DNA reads TGTGCCAGCAGTCCCAATCGGGCTAGCGGGGGGGCCGGCGGGGAGCTGTTTTTT. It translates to CASSPNRASGGAGGELFF.

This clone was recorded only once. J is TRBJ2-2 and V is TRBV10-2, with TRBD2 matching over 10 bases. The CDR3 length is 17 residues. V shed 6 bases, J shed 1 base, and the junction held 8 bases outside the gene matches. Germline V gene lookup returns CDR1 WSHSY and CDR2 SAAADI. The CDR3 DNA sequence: TGCGCCAGCAGCCACCCACTAGCGGGAAGGAACACCGGGGAGCTGTTTTTT. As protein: CASSHPLAGRNTGELFF.

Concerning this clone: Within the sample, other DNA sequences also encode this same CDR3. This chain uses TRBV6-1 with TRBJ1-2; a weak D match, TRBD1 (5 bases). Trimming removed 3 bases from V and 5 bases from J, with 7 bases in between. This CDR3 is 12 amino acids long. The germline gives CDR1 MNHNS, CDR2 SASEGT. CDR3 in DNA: TGTGCCAGCAGTGACAGGGTTTATGGCTACACCTTC. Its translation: CASSDRVYGYTF.

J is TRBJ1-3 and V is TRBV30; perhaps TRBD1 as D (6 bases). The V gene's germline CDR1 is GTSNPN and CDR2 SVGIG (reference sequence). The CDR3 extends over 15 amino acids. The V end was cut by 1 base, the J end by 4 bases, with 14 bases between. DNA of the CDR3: TGTGCCTGGAGTGCACCCCGAGACAGGGGAAACACCATATATTTT. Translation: CAWSAPRDRGNTIYF.

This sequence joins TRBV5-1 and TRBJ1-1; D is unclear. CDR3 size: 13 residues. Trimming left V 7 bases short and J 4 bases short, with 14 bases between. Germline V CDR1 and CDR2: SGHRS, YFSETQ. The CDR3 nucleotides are TGCGCCAGCGGAGTAGGGTCGGGCACTGAAGCTTTCTTT. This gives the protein CASGVGSGTEAFF. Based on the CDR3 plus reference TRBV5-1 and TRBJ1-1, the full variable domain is KAGVTQTPRYLIKTRGQQVTLSCSPISGHRSVSWYQQTPGQGLQFLFEYFSETQRNKGNFPGRFSGRQFSNSRSEMNVSTLELGDSALYLCASGVGSGTEAFFGQGTRLTVV.

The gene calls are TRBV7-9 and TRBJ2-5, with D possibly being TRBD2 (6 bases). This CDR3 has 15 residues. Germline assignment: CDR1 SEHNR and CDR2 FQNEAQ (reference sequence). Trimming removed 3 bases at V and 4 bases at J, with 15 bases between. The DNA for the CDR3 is TGTGCCAGCAGCTTGCTTCCCGGGACTCCAGAGACCCAGTACTTC. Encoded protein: CASSLLPGTPETQYF.

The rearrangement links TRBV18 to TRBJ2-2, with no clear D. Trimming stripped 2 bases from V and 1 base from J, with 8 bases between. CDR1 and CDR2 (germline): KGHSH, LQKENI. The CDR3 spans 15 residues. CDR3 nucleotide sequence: TGTGCCAGCTCACCAAGGTTAGAGAACACCGGGGAGCTGTTTTTT. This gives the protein CASSPRLENTGELFF.

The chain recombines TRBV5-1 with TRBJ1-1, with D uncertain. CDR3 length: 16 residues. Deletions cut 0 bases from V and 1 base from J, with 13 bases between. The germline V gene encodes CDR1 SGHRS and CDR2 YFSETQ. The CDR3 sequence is CASSLGGVSRNTEAFF. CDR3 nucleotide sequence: TGCGCCAGCAGCTTGGGCGGGGTGTCCCGGAACACTGAAGCTTTCTTT.

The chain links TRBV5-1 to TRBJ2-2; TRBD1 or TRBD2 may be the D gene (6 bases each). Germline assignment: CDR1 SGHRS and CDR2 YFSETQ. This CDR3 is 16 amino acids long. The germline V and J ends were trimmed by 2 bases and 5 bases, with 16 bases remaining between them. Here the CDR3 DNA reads TGCGCCAGCAGCTTCGGGGGCGCATTGGCGACCGGGGAGCTGTTTTTT. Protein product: CASSFGGALATGELFF.

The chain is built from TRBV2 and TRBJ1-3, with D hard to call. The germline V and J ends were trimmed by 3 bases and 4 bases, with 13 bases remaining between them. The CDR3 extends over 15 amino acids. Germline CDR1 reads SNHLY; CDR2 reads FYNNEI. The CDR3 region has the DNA TGTGCCAGCAGTGACCCCCCGGCAGCAGGAAACACCATATATTTT. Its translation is CASSDPPAAGNTIYF. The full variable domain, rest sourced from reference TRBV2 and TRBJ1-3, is EPEVTQTPSHQVTQMGQEVILRCVPISNHLYFYWYRQILGQKVEFLVSFYNNEISEKSEIFDDQFSVERPDGSNFTLKIRSTKLEDSAMYFCASSDPPAAGNTIYFGEGSWLTVV.

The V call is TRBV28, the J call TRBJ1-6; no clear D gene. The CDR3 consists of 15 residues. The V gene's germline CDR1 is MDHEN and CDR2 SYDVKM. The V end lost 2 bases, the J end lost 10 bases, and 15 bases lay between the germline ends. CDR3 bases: TGTGCCAGCAGTTTACTCACAGAACTTCGGTCACCCCTCCACTTT. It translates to CASSLLTELRSPLHF.

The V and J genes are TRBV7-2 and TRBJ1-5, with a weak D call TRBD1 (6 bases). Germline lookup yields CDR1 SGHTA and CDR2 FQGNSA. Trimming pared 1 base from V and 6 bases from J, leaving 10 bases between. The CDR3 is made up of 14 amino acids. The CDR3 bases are TGTGCCAGCAGCTTAGAATGGGGGCCTCAGCCCCAGCATTTT. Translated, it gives CASSLEWGPQPQHF. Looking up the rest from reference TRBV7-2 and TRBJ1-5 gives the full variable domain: GAGVSQSPSNKVTEKGKDVELRCDPISGHTALYWYRQSLGQGLEFLIYFQGNSAPDKSGLPSDRFSAERTGGSVSTLTIQRTQQEDSAVYLCASSLEWGPQPQHFGDGTRLSIL.

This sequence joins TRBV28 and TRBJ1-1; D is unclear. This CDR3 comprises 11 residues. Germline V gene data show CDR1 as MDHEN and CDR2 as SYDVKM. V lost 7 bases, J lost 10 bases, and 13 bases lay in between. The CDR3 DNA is TGTGCCAGCATGAGAGGGCATCGAGCTTTCTTT. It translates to CASMRGHRAFF.

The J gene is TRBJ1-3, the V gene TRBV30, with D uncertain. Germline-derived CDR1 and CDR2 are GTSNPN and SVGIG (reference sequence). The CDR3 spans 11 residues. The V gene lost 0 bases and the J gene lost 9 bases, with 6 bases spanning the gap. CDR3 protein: CAWSVVGTIYF. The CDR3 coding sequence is TGTGCCTGGAGTGTGGTGGGCACCATATATTTT.